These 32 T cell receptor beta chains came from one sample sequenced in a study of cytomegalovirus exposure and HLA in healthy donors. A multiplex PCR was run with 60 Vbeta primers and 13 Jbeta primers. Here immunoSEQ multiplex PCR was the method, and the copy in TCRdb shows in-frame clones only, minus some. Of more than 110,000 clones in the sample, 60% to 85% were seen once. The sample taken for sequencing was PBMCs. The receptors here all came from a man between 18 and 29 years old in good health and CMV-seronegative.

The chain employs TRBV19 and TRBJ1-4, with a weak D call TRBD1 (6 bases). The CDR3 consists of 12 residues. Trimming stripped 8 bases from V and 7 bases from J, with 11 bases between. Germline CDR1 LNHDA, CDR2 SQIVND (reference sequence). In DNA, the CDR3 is TGTGCCAGTCAACAGGGAGTTGAAAAACTGTTTTTT. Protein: CASQQGVEKLFF.

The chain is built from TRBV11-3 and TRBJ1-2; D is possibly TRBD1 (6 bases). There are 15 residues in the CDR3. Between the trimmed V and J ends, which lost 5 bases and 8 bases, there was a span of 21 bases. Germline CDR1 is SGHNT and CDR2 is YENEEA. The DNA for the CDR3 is TGTGCCAGCAGCCTCTCGCGGGGGGCCGGCGGAGGCTACACCTTC. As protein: CASSLSRGAGGGYTF. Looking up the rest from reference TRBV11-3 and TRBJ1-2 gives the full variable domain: EAGVVQSPRYKIIEKKQPVAFWCNPISGHNTLYWYLQNLGQGPELLIRYENEEAVDDSQLPKDRFSAERLKGVDSTLKIQPAELGDSAVYLCASSLSRGAGGGYTFGSGTRLTVV.

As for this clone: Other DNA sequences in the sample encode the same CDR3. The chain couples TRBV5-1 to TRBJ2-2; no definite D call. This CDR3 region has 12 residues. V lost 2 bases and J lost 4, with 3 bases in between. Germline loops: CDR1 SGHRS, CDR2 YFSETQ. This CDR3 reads CASSLLTGELFF. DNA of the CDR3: TGCGCCAGCAGCTTACTCACCGGGGAGCTGTTTTTT.

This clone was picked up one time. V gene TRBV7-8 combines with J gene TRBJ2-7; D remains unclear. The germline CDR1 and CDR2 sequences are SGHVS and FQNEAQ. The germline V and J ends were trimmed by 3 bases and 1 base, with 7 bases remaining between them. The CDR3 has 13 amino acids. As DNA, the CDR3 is TGTGCCAGCAGCTTCCCCCAGTCCTACGAGCAGTACTTC. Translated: CASSFPQSYEQYF.

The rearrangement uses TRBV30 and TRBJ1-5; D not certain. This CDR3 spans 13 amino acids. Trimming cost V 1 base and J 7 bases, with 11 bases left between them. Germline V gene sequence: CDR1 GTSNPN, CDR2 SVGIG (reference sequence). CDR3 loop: CAWSAGYVQPQHF. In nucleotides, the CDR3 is TGTGCCTGGAGTGCGGGGTACGTCCAGCCCCAGCATTTT. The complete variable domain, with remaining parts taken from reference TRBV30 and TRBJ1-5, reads SQTIHQWPATLVQPVGSPLSLECTVEGTSNPNLYWYRQAAGRGLQLLFYSVGIGQISSEVPQNLSASRPQDRQFILSSKKLLLSDSGFYLCAWSAGYVQPQHFGDGTRLSIL.

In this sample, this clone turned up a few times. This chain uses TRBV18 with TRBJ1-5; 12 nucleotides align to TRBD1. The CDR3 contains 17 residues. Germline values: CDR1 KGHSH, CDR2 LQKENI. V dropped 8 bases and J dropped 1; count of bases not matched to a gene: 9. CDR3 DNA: TGTGCCAGCAGTGGGACAGGGGGCGCGTTGAGCAATCAGCCCCAGCATTTT. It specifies CASSGTGGALSNQPQHF.

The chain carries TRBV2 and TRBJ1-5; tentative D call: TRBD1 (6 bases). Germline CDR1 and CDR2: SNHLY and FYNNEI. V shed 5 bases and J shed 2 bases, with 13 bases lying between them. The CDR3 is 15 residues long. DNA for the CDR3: TGTGCCAGCAGTCAACAGGGCCTCGGCAATCAGCCCCAGCATTTT. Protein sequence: CASSQQGLGNQPQHF.

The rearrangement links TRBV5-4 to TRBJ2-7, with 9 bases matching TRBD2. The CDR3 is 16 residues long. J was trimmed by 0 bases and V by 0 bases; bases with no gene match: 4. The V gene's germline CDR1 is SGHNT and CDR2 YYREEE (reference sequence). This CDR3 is CASSLASGVSSYEQYF. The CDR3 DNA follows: TGTGCCAGCAGCTTGGCTAGCGGGGTTAGCTCCTACGAGCAGTACTTC.

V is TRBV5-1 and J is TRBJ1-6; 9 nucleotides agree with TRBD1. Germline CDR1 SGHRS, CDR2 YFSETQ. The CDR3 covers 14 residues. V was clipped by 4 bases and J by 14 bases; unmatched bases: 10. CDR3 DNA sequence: TGCGCCAGCAGCCCACCCGGGACAGGGTTAACCCTCCACTTT. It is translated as CASSPPGTGLTLHF.

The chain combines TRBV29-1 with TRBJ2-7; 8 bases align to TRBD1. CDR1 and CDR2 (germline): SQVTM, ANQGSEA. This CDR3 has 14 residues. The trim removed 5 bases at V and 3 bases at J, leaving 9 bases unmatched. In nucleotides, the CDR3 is TGCAGCGTTCTCCGGGGACAGGCTGGCTACGAGCAGTACTTC. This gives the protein CSVLRGQAGYEQYF.

CDR3 DNA: TGTGCCAGCAGTTACGGGGTGGGGAGCTATGGCTACACCTTC. As protein: CASSYGVGSYGYTF. The chain links TRBV6-5 to TRBJ1-2; D is undetermined. The CDR3 contains 14 residues. V lost 2 bases and J 4 bases, leaving 11 bases between the germline ends. Looked up from germline, CDR1 is MNHEY and CDR2 is SVGAGI.

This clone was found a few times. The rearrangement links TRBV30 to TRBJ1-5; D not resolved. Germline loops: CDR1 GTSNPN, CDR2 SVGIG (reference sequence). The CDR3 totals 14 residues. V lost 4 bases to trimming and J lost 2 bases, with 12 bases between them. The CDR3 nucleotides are TGTGCCTGGAACCCTTTGGGCGGCAATCAGCCCCAGCATTTT. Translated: CAWNPLGGNQPQHF.

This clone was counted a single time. DNA of the CDR3: TGTGCCAGTAGTATAGGGACAGGGGGCTACAATGAGCAGTTCTTC. Residues: CASSIGTGGYNEQFF. The chain couples TRBV19 to TRBJ2-1, with 10 nucleotides matching TRBD1. The V segment lost 1 base and the J segment 3 bases; nucleotides outside the gene matches: 0. The CDR3 totals 15 residues. Germline V gene sequence: CDR1 LNHDA, CDR2 SQIVND (reference sequence).

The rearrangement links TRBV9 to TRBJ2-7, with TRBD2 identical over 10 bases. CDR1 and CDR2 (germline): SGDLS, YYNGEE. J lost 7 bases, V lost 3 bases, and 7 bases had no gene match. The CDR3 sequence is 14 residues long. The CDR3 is CASSASGSGGEQYF. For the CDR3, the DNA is TGTGCCAGCAGCGCTAGCGGGAGTGGAGGGGAGCAGTACTTC.

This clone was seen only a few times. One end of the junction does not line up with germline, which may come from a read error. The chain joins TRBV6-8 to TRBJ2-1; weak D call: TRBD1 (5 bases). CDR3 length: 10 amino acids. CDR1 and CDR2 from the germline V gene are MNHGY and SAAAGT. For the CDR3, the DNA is TGTGCCAGCTTTCAAGGGTTAGGGGTCTTC. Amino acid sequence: CASFQGLGVF.

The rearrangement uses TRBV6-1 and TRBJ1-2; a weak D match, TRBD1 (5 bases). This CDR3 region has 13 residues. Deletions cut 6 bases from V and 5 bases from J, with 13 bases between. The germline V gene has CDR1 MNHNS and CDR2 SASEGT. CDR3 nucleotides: TGTGCCAGCAGCCTCCGCGGGGGGTATGGCTACACCTTC. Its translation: CASSLRGGYGYTF.

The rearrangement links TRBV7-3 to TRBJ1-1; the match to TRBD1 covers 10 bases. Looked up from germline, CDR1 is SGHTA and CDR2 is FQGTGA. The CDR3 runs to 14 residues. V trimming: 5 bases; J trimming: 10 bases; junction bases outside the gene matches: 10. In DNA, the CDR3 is TGTGCCAGCAGCCGTTTAGGGACAGGGGTCGTAGCTTTCTTT. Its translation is CASSRLGTGVVAFF.

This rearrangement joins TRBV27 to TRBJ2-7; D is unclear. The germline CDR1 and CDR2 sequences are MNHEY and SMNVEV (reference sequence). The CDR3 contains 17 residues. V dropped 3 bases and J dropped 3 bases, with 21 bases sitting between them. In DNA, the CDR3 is TGTGCCAGCAGTTTCTTCAGAGGCGGTACATCCCACTACGAGCAGTACTTC. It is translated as CASSFFRGGTSHYEQYF.

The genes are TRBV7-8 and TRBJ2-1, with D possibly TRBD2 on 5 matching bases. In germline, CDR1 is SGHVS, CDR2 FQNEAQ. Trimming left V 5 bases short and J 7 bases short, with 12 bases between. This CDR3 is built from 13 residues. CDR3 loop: CASSPFPGNEQFF. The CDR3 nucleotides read TGTGCCAGCAGCCCCTTCCCGGGGAATGAGCAGTTCTTC.

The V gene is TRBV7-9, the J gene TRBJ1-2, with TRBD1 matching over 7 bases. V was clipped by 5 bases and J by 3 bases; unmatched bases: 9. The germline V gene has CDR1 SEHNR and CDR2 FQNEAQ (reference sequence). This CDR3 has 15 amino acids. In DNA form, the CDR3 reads TGTGCCAGCAGCGCTGACAGGGCCCGGCACTATGGCTACACCTTC. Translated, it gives CASSADRARHYGYTF. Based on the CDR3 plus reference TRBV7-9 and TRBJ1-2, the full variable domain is DTGVSQNPRHKITKRGQNVTFRCDPISEHNRLYWYRQTLGQGPEFLTYFQNEAQLEKSRLLSDRFSAERPKGSFSTLEIQRTEQGDSAMYLCASSADRARHYGYTFGSGTRLTVV.

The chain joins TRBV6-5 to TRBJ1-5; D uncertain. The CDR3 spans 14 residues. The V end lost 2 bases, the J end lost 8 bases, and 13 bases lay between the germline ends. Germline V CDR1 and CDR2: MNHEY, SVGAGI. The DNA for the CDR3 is TGTGCCAGCAGTTACGGCATTGACGGGAAGCCCCAGCATTTT. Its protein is CASSYGIDGKPQHF.

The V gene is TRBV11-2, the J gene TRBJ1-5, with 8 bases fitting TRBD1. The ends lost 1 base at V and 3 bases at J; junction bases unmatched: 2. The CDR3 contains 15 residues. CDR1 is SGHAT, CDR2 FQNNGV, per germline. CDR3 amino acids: CASSLGTGHNQPQHF. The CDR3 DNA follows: TGTGCCAGCAGCTTAGGGACAGGGCACAATCAGCCCCAGCATTTT.

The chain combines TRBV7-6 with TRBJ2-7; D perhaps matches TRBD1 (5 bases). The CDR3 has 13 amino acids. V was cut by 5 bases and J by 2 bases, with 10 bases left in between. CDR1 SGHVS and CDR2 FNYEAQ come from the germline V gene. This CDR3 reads CASSTETAYEQYF. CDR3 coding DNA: TGTGCCAGCAGCACAGAGACAGCCTACGAGCAGTACTTC.

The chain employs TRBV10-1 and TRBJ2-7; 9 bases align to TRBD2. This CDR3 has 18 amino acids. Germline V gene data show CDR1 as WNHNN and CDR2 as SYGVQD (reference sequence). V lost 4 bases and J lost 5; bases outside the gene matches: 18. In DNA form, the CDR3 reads TGCGCCAGCAGTGTAGAGCTAGCGGGATTTTTGTTCGTTGACGAGCAGTACTTC. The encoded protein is CASSVELAGFLFVDEQYF.

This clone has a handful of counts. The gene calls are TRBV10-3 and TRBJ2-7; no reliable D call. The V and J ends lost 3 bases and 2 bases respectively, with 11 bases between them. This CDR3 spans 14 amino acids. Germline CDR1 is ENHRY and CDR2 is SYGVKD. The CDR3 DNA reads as TGTGCCATCAGTGAACGTCCAGATACCTACGAGCAGTACTTC. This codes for CAISERPDTYEQYF.

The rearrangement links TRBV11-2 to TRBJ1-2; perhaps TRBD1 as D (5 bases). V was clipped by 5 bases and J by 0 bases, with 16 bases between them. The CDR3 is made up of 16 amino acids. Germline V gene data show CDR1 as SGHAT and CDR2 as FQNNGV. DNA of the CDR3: TGTGCCAGCAGCCTGATCGGTCCAGGGACTAACTATGGCTACACCTTC. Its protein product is CASSLIGPGTNYGYTF. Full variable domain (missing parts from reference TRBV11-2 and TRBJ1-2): EAGVAQSPRYKIIEKRQSVAFWCNPISGHATLYWYQQILGQGPKLLIQFQNNGVVDDSQLPKDRFSAERLKGVDSTLKIQPAKLEDSAVYLCASSLIGPGTNYGYTFGSGTRLTVV.

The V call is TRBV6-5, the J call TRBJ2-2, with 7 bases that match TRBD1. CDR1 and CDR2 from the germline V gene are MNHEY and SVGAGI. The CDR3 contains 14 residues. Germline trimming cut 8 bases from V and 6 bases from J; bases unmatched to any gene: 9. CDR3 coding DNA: TGTGCCAGCGAGGCGACAGGGATCGCCGGGGAGCTGTTTTTT. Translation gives CASEATGIAGELFF.

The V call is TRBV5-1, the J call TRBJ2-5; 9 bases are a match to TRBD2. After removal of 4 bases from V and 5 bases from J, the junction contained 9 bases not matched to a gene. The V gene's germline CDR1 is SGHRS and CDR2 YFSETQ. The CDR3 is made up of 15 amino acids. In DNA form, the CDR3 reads TGCGCCAGCAGCCATATAGCGGGAGCTCGTGAGACCCAGTACTTC. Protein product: CASSHIAGARETQYF.

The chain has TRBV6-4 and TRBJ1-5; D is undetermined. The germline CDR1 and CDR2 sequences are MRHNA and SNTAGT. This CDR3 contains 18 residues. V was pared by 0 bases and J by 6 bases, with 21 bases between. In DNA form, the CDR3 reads TGTGCCAGCAGTGACTCGAAAGGGCGGGTAGAGGACTGTCAGCCCCAGCATTTT. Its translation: CASSDSKGRVEDCQPQHF.

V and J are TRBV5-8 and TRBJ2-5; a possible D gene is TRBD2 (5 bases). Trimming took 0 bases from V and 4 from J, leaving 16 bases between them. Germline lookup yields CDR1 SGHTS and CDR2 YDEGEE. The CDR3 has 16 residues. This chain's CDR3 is CASSLGGSSRGETQYF. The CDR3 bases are TGTGCCAGCAGCTTGGGAGGGTCGTCTCGAGGAGAGACCCAGTACTTC.

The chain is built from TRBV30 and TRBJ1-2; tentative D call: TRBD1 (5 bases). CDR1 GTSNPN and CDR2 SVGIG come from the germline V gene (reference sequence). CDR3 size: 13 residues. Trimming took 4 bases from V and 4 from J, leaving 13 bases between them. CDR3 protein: CAWTRDSPYGYTF. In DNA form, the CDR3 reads TGTGCCTGGACTCGCGACAGCCCCTATGGCTACACCTTC.

The CDR3 region is CASSEAQVTAGYEQYF. Written as DNA, the CDR3 is TGTGCCAGCAGTGAAGCGCAAGTGACAGCAGGCTACGAGCAGTACTTC. The chain combines TRBV2 with TRBJ2-7; D may be TRBD1 (5 bases). From germline, CDR1 is SNHLY and CDR2 FYNNEI. The CDR3 covers 16 residues. The V end was cut by 0 bases, the J end by 3 bases, with 15 bases between. The whole variable domain, remainder taken from reference TRBV2 and TRBJ2-7, is EPEVTQTPSHQVTQMGQEVILRCVPISNHLYFYWYRQILGQKVEFLVSFYNNEISEKSEIFDDQFSVERPDGSNFTLKIRSTKLEDSAMYFCASSEAQVTAGYEQYFGPGTRLTVT.